Each of the 13 T cell receptor beta chains below was sequenced from the same sample in a study of shared clonotypes between healthy human individuals. Data came from immunoSEQ multiplex PCR; TCRdb stores just in-frame clones and leaves some out. The sample lists about 2.3 million clones, around 93% occurring once. The sequenced material came from naive CD4+ T cells from PBMCs. Subset specified: CD45RA+ positively selected. These TCRs come from a young man in good health. Some clones in this sample may be carry-over from other donors' samples.

This chain joins TRBV2 and TRBJ2-1; 9 nucleotides agree with TRBD1. CDR1 and CDR2 (germline): SNHLY, FYNNEI. The CDR3 is 14 amino acids. With V trimmed by 6 bases and J by 9 bases, 9 bases remained unmatched. The chain's CDR3 is CASRVDRGPGEQFF. The CDR3 DNA sequence: TGTGCCAGCAGGGTGGACAGGGGCCCCGGTGAGCAGTTCTTC.

The chain recombines TRBV18 with TRBJ1-1; TRBD1 might be the D (5 bases). The length of the CDR3 is 13 residues. V gave up 6 bases and J gave up 5 bases, with 13 bases separating them. Germline values: CDR1 KGHSH, CDR2 LQKENI. CDR3 nucleotides: TGTGCCAGCTCCCGAGGGGTCGAGACTGAAGCTTTCTTT. Encoded protein: CASSRGVETEAFF. The full variable domain, in which reference TRBV18 and TRBJ1-1 provide the parts outside the CDR3, is NAGVMQNPRHLVRRRGQEARLRCSPMKGHSHVYWYRQLPEEGLKFMVYLQKENIIDESGMPKERFSAEFPKEGPSILRIQQVVRGDSAAYFCASSRGVETEAFFGQGTRLTVV.

This clone was observed a handful of times. J is TRBJ1-3 and V is TRBV9; no reliable D call. Germline V gene data show CDR1 as SGDLS and CDR2 as YYNGEE. Trimming pared 0 bases from V and 0 bases from J, leaving 7 bases between. The CDR3 spans 15 residues. The CDR3 spells CASSVGQNSGNTIYF. The CDR3 DNA sequence: TGTGCCAGCAGCGTAGGGCAGAACTCTGGAAACACCATATATTTT.

The chain uses TRBV6-1 and TRBJ2-1; D may correspond to TRBD1 or TRBD2 (5 bases each). This CDR3 contains 15 residues. Trimming shortened V by 5 bases and J by 2 bases, and 13 bases separated the two germline ends. Germline V gene data show CDR1 as MNHNS and CDR2 as SASEGT. The CDR3 is CASSQGVGAYNEQFF. The CDR3 coding sequence is TGTGCCAGCAGTCAGGGTGTGGGGGCCTACAATGAGCAGTTCTTC.

Concerning this clone itself: Other DNA sequences within the sample encode an identical CDR3. The chain carries TRBV5-1 and TRBJ2-1; TRBD2 aligns across 11 bases. J lost 5 bases, V lost 4 bases, and 5 bases had no gene match. The CDR3 totals 15 residues. Germline loops: CDR1 SGHRS, CDR2 YFSETQ. This chain's CDR3 is CASSTGTSGNNEQFF. The CDR3 DNA sequence: TGCGCCAGCAGCACCGGGACTAGCGGTAACAATGAGCAGTTCTTC. Using reference TRBV5-1 and TRBJ2-1 for the parts outside the CDR3, the full variable domain is KAGVTQTPRYLIKTRGQQVTLSCSPISGHRSVSWYQQTPGQGLQFLFEYFSETQRNKGNFPGRFSGRQFSNSRSEMNVSTLELGDSALYLCASSTGTSGNNEQFFGPGTRLTVL.

This chain connects TRBV7-3 to TRBJ2-1; 9 bases fit TRBD2. The CDR3 spans 15 residues. The germline V gene encodes CDR1 SGHTA and CDR2 FQGTGA. V shed 5 bases, J shed 6 bases, and the junction held 8 bases outside the gene matches. CDR3 nucleotides: TGTGCCAGCAGCCCCAGCGGGAGGTGGCTCAATGAGCAGTTCTTC. This encodes CASSPSGRWLNEQFF.

The chain recombines TRBV18 with TRBJ2-3, with D perhaps assigned TRBD1 or TRBD2 (6 bases each). CDR1 KGHSH and CDR2 LQKENI come from the germline V gene. Trimming removed 4 bases at V and 2 bases at J, with 13 bases between. CDR3 length equals 15 residues. This CDR3 reads CASSLGGLHTDTQYF. Here the CDR3 DNA reads TGTGCCAGCTCACTAGGGGGACTCCACACAGATACGCAGTATTTT.

The V and J genes are TRBV7-8 and TRBJ2-7, with 7 nucleotides matching TRBD1. From germline, CDR1 is SGHVS and CDR2 FQNEAQ. This CDR3 spans 15 amino acids. Unmatched junction bases numbered 13, after V lost 5 bases and J lost 6 bases. The CDR3 DNA reads TGTGCCAGCAGCGCTGACAGGGTCGGTGCGTCCGAGCAGTACTTC. It codes for CASSADRVGASEQYF.

This chain uses TRBV27 with TRBJ1-2, with TRBD1 matching over 7 bases. CDR3 size: 15 residues. V trimming: 8 bases; J trimming: 8 bases; junction bases outside the gene matches: 17. The germline gives CDR1 MNHEY, CDR2 SMNVEV (reference sequence). DNA for the CDR3: TGTGCCAGCGCCCCGGGGAGGGGGCGCCCGGGAGGCTACACCTTC. Protein sequence: CASAPGRGRPGGYTF.

This clone was picked up one time. This chain connects TRBV6-5 to TRBJ1-1, with TRBD1 identical over 9 bases. V gave up 10 bases and J gave up 4 bases; unmatched junction bases: 10. Germline assignment: CDR1 MNHEY and CDR2 SVGAGI. The CDR3 runs to 14 residues. The DNA for the CDR3 is TGTGCCATCTCGGACAGGGGCTTTAGCACTGAAGCTTTCTTT. Amino acids: CAISDRGFSTEAFF.

The rearrangement joins TRBV2 to TRBJ1-5; the D gene is possibly TRBD1 (5 bases). In germline, CDR1 is SNHLY, CDR2 FYNNEI. Trimming left V 5 bases short and J 9 bases short, with 20 bases between. The CDR3 contains 15 residues. CDR3 amino acids: CASSTDRDGLTPQHF. CDR3 coding DNA: TGTGCCAGCAGTACCGACCGGGACGGACTTACGCCCCAGCATTTT.

The V gene is TRBV19, the J gene TRBJ2-5, with 15 bases fitting TRBD2. Trimming cost V 5 bases and J 2 bases; bases outside gene matches: 12. CDR1 LNHDA and CDR2 SQIVND come from the germline V gene (reference sequence). This CDR3 region has 19 residues. This CDR3 is CASSLSGRGTSGRQETQYF. The CDR3 DNA is TGTGCCAGTAGTCTAAGCGGACGGGGGACTAGCGGGAGGCAAGAGACCCAGTACTTC.

A word on this clone: Other DNA sequences from this sample encode an identical CDR3 as well. This sequence joins TRBV18 and TRBJ2-7, with 13 bases fitting TRBD2. V lost 3 bases and J lost 6; bases outside the gene matches: 5. Germline-derived CDR1 and CDR2 are KGHSH and LQKENI. The CDR3 is 15 residues long. The CDR3 DNA reads as TGTGCCAGCTCACCTGGGACTAGCGGGATGGGCGAGCAGTACTTC. This sequence encodes CASSPGTSGMGEQYF.